The entry that follows covers one TCR beta chain sequence. A few counts support this clonotype. Its antigen is not yet known. No base quality values were provided; no much bigger clone lies one nucleotide off. CDR3 length: 15 amino acids, cysteine to phenylalanine. The read is trimmed to its CDR3 DNA, 45 bases read in frame from base 1. V trim: 3 bases; J trim: 2 bases; unmatched bases: 3. CDR1 and CDR2, looked up from the germline V gene (reference sequence), are SEHNR and FQNEAQ. The listed sequencing device is Illumina HiSeq 2500. TCR beta libraries were prepared by quantitative 5'-RACE with molecular barcodes. The paper's data handling went like this. A new computational method, built on a probabilistic model of VDJ rearrangement, was used to identify disease-linked TCR variants. TCRdb cleaned the public reads at Q25 with fastp, built clones with MiXCR and kept in-frame beta chains. Identical CDR3 proteins give one entry, which carries the most common genes and DNA. The V and J calls were not made by the authors but by TCRdb's processing. Within this sample are over 75,000 distinct CDR3 sequences, with about 8.1% of them counted one time only. The ten largest clones take up 4.5% to 5.5% of the sample.

The data stem from a study of CD8 T cells in ankylosing spondylitis listed by TCRdb under 2017. Regarding the research as a whole: The study set out to find disease-linked TCR variants by profiling T cell receptor beta repertoires in ankylosing spondylitis patients and healthy donors. The full study cohort was made up of 25 ankylosing spondylitis patients and roughly 98 healthy donors. Peripheral blood was sampled, and synovial fluid was also collected from ankylosing spondylitis patients.

Broad study findings and their caveats: The disease-linked clones were reported as significantly enriched in matched synovial fluid samples from ankylosing spondylitis patients. A CD8+ phenotype was shown by the disease-linked clones, which were found at relatively low frequencies in peripheral blood. Some motif variants were previously reported in synovial fluid and blood of reactive arthritis patients, suggesting common disease-initiation mechanisms. Blood from ankylosing spondylitis patients appeared to be characterized by a TCR beta motif composed of under ten highly homologous amino acid variants.

Sequences were obtained from blood, either unsorted or a sorted T cell fraction (not recorded which). The TCR sequence derives from a male donor with ankylosing spondylitis or in good health (not recorded which). Rearrangement joined TRBV7-9 to TRBJ2-7, and TRBD1 aligns with 11 junction nucleotides. For the CDR3, the sequence is CASSFGTGGTYEQYF. The DNA sequence is as follows: TGTGCCAGCAGCTTCGGGACAGGGGGAACCTACGAGCAGTACTTC. Outside the CDR3, residues come from the reference TRBV7-9 and TRBJ2-7 proteins, so the full variable domain is: DTGVSQNPRHKITKRGQNVTFRCDPISEHNRLYWYRQTLGQGPEFLTYFQNEAQLEKSRLLSDRFSAERPKGSFSTLEIQRTEQGDSAMYLCASSFGTGGTYEQYFGPGTRLTVT.